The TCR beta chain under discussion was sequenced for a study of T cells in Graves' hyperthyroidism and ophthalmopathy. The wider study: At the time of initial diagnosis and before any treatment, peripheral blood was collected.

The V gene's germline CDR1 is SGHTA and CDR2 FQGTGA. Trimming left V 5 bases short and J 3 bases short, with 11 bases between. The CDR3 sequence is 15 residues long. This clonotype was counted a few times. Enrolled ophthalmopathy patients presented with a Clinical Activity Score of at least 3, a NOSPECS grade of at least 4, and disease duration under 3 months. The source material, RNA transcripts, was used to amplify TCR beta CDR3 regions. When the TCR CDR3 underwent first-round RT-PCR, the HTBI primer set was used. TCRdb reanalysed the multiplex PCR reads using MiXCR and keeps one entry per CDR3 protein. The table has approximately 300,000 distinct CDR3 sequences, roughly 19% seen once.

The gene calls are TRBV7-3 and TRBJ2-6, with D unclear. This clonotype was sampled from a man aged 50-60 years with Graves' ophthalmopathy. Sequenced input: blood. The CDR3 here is CASSPSPGGANVLTF. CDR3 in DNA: TGTGCCAGCAGCCCGTCCCCCGGTGGGGCCAACGTCCTGACTTTC. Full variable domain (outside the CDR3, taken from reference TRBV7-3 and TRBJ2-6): GAGVSQTPSNKVTEKGKYVELRCDPISGHTALYWYRQSLGQGPEFLIYFQGTGAADDSGLPNDRFFAVRPEGSVSTLKIQRTERGDSAVYLCASSPSPGGANVLTFGAGSRLTVL.